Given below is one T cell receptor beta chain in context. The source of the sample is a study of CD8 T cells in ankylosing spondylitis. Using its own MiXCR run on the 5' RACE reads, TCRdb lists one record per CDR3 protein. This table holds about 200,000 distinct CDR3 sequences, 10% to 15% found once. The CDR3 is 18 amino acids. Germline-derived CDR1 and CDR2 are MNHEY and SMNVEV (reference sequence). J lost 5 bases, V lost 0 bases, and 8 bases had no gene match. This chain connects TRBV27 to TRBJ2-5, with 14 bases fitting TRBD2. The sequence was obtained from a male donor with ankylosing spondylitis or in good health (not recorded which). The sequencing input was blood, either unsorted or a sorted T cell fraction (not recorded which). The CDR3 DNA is TGTGCCAGCAGTTTATCCGGACTAGCGGGGGGTCCTCGGGAGACCCAGTACTTC. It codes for CASSLSGLAGGPRETQYF.